The T cell receptor beta chain described here comes from a study of kidney transplant recipient with SARS-CoV-2 infection. This CDR3 comprises 15 residues. A single record per CDR3 protein comes from TCRdb applying MiXCR to the reads. The sample includes 200,000 to 250,000 distinct CDR3 sequences, more than 25% of them seen just once. With regard to this clonotype: Given a much more abundant clone one base away, this may be a read error.

This chain joins TRBV12-2 and TRBJ2-7; TRBD1 is the table's D call and was not checked against the DNA. TRBV12-2 is recorded as a pseudogene. The receptor was derived from a male patient younger than 45 who had COVID-19 and was a kidney transplant recipient. T cells may partly derive from the graft donor. Specimen: a blood sample, collected at baseline and on day 111 from a kidney transplant recipient. CDR3 amino acids: CASHLFEQGAGEQYF. CDR3 nucleotide sequence: TGTGCAAGTCACTTATTTGAACAGGGGGCTGGCGAGCAGTACTTC.